These 22 T cell receptor beta chains were all obtained from the same sample, sequenced in a study of T cells in localized non-small cell lung cancer (dated by TCRdb to 2018 to 2020). Library creation used the immunoSEQ multiplex PCR assay. Here the immuneACCESS table is served through TCRdb, limited to in-frame sequences with V and J called. Missing clones are a known gap in these copies; in checked studies unresolved V genes cover under half, and the rest lacks a known reason. For this sample there are about 1,000 clones; about a quarter appear just once. The ten largest account for 23% of the sample. The input for sequencing was normal lung tissue next to the tumor, taken before any cancer treatment. The receptors stem from a man between 40 and 69 years old with stage III lung adenocarcinoma.

This clone was seen a handful of times. The V and J genes are TRBV11-3 and TRBJ2-2; 7 nucleotides match TRBD1. The CDR3 length is 15 residues. V was clipped by 5 bases and J by 0 bases; unmatched bases: 3. Per germline, CDR1 SGHNT and CDR2 YENEEA. The CDR3 DNA reads TGTGCCAGCAGCACCGGACAGGCGAACACCGGGGAGCTGTTTTTT. It specifies CASSTGQANTGELFF.

The rearrangement joins TRBV11-3 to TRBJ2-1; maybe TRBD2 (6 bases). CDR3 length: 14 amino acids. Germline assignment: CDR1 SGHNT and CDR2 YENEEA. Trimming removed 4 bases from V and 1 base from J, with 8 bases in between. CDR3 sequence reads: CASSSTRSYNEQFF. For the CDR3, the DNA is TGTGCCAGCAGCTCGACTAGATCCTACAATGAGCAGTTCTTC. The full variable domain, with the rest looked up from reference TRBV11-3 and TRBJ2-1, is EAGVVQSPRYKIIEKKQPVAFWCNPISGHNTLYWYLQNLGQGPELLIRYENEEAVDDSQLPKDRFSAERLKGVDSTLKIQPAELGDSAVYLCASSSTRSYNEQFFGPGTRLTVL.

Comments on this clone: Distinct nucleotide sequences in the sample also encode this CDR3. The rearrangement links TRBV6-8 to TRBJ1-4; perhaps TRBD1 as D (6 bases). Germline-derived CDR1 and CDR2 are MNHGY and SAAAGT. CDR3 length: 12 residues. Deletions cut 6 bases from V and 7 bases from J, with 9 bases between. The CDR3: CASRKGGEKLFF. CDR3 sequence (DNA): TGTGCCAGCAGAAAGGGGGGTGAAAAACTGTTTTTT.

This clone has more than one count but fewer than ten. J is TRBJ1-1 and V is TRBV11-3; D possibly corresponds to TRBD1 (5 bases). Deletions cut 3 bases from V and 4 bases from J, with 18 bases between. Germline V gives CDR1 SGHNT, CDR2 YENEEA. The CDR3 length is 16 residues. The CDR3 DNA follows: TGTGCCAGCAGCTTGGGGTTGTGGGGCGTGGGCACTGAAGCTTTCTTT. Translation: CASSLGLWGVGTEAFF. Full variable domain (remainder filled in from reference TRBV11-3 and TRBJ1-1): EAGVVQSPRYKIIEKKQPVAFWCNPISGHNTLYWYLQNLGQGPELLIRYENEEAVDDSQLPKDRFSAERLKGVDSTLKIQPAELGDSAVYLCASSLGLWGVGTEAFFGQGTRLTVV.

The rearrangement uses TRBV18 and TRBJ1-2, with D perhaps matching TRBD1 (5 bases). Per the germline V gene, CDR1 is KGHSH and CDR2 is LQKENI. There are 15 residues in the CDR3. The V end was cut by 5 bases, the J end by 4 bases, with 17 bases between. The CDR3 region is CASSASAGGPYGYTF. The CDR3 bases are TGTGCCAGCTCAGCGTCGGCGGGGGGACCCTATGGCTACACCTTC.

This rearrangement joins TRBV28 to TRBJ2-6; D may be TRBD2 (6 bases). V was clipped by 6 bases and J by 0 bases, with 12 bases between them. Germline assignment: CDR1 MDHEN and CDR2 SYDVKM. The CDR3 has 16 residues. CDR3 coding DNA: TGTGCCAGCAGATCCGTCGGGGGCTCTGGGGCCAACGTCCTGACTTTC. Translation: CASRSVGGSGANVLTF.

This clone was observed a handful of times. The rearrangement uses TRBV7-6 and TRBJ2-2, with 11 bases matching TRBD1. The ends lost 5 bases at V and 4 bases at J; junction bases unmatched: 3. Germline CDR1 reads SGHVS; CDR2 reads FNYEAQ. The CDR3 contains 15 residues. The CDR3 bases are TGTGCCAGCAGCGCGGGACAGGGGGTCACCGGGGAGCTGTTTTTT. The encoded protein is CASSAGQGVTGELFF.

A few counts support this clone. The gene calls are TRBV6-7 and TRBJ2-5; D is unclear. TRBV6-7 is known as an ORF, though its function is uncertain. The V end was cut by 2 bases, the J end by 5 bases, with 3 bases between. This CDR3 spans 11 amino acids. The CDR3 reads CASSYGETQYF. The CDR3 DNA reads TGTGCCAGCAGTTACGGGGAGACCCAGTACTTC.

The CDR3 bases are TGTGCCAGCACCGTCCCCGCTGGACAGGTGGGCCAAGAGACCCAGTACTTC. It codes for CASTVPAGQVGQETQYF. The rearrangement links TRBV28 to TRBJ2-5; 7 bases are a match to TRBD1. V lost 7 bases and J lost 1; bases outside the gene matches: 15. This CDR3 has 17 residues. Germline V gives CDR1 MDHEN, CDR2 SYDVKM. Full variable domain (remainder filled in from reference TRBV28 and TRBJ2-5): DVKVTQSSRYLVKRTGEKVFLECVQDMDHENMFWYRQDPGLGLRLIYFSYDVKMKEKGDIPEGYSVSREKKERFSLILESASTNQTSMYLCASTVPAGQVGQETQYFGPGTRLLVL.

The chain employs TRBV28 and TRBJ1-2; TRBD1 might be the D (5 bases). CDR3 length: 13 amino acids. Germline loops: CDR1 MDHEN, CDR2 SYDVKM. Trimming removed 7 bases from V and 7 bases from J, with 16 bases in between. The CDR3: CASNPLGGGGYTF. In DNA, the CDR3 is TGTGCCAGCAACCCCCTGGGGGGGGGTGGCTACACCTTC.

This clone was observed a few times. The chain is built from TRBV11-3 and TRBJ2-1, with 8 bases matching TRBD2. Germline V gene sequence: CDR1 SGHNT, CDR2 YENEEA. The ends lost 2 bases at V and 7 bases at J; junction bases unmatched: 10. The CDR3 extends over 16 amino acids. The CDR3: CASSLIGVGTRNEQFF. The CDR3 DNA reads TGTGCCAGCAGCTTAATCGGGGTGGGGACTAGAAATGAGCAGTTCTTC.

This clone was observed a few times. V usage is TRBV28 and J usage is TRBJ2-7; weak D call: TRBD2 (5 bases). There are 15 residues in the CDR3. V lost 7 bases, J lost 0 bases, and 16 bases lay in between. Germline V lookup: CDR1 MDHEN, CDR2 SYDVKM. Here the CDR3 DNA reads TGTGCCAGCACCCCTAGCCGGGATAGCTCCTACGAGCAGTACTTC. Translated, it gives CASTPSRDSSYEQYF.

V usage is TRBV18 and J usage is TRBJ2-3; TRBD2 agrees at 13 bases. Trimming removed 2 bases from V and 2 bases from J; junction bases left unmatched: 4. CDR1 and CDR2 (germline): KGHSH, LQKENI. CDR3 length: 17 amino acids. The DNA for the CDR3 is TGTGCCAGCTCACCAAGACTAGCGGGAGGTATCACAGATACGCAGTATTTT. It encodes CASSPRLAGGITDTQYF.

The chain recombines TRBV6-8 with TRBJ1-2; a possible D gene is TRBD1 (5 bases). Per the germline V gene, CDR1 is MNHGY and CDR2 is SAAAGT. The CDR3 contains 13 residues. The ends were cut back, 1 base at V and 12 bases at J, with 15 bases in the middle. CDR3 residues: CASSYLIRGGNTF. The DNA for the CDR3 is TGTGCCAGCAGTTACTTGATACGTGGGGGAAACACCTTC.

The J gene is TRBJ2-3, the V gene TRBV11-3; 8 bases map to TRBD1. There are 15 residues in the CDR3. V shed 4 bases and J 2 bases; nucleotides not matched to a gene: 5. Germline assignment: CDR1 SGHNT and CDR2 YENEEA. CDR3 nucleotide sequence: TGTGCCAGCAGCTCTCGACAGGGGCCCACAGATACGCAGTATTTT. Its translation: CASSSRQGPTDTQYF.

The chain links TRBV6-8 to TRBJ2-1, with D tentatively TRBD1 (6 bases). CDR3 length: 16 amino acids. Per germline, CDR1 MNHGY and CDR2 SAAAGT. Trimming cost V 5 bases and J 8 bases, with 22 bases left between them. The chain's CDR3 is CASSTTGTPAIHEQFF. CDR3 in DNA: TGTGCCAGCAGTACGACCGGGACACCCGCCATCCATGAGCAGTTCTTC.

The V and J genes are TRBV28 and TRBJ2-2; no definite D call. V lost 6 bases to trimming and J lost 1 base, with 9 bases between them. CDR1 MDHEN and CDR2 SYDVKM come from the germline V gene. The CDR3 loop spans 14 amino acids. For the CDR3, the DNA is TGTGCCAGCAGGGTGATTGGGAACACCGGGGAGCTGTTTTTT. Translating gives CASRVIGNTGELFF.

The chain recombines TRBV19 with TRBJ1-3; D possibly corresponds to TRBD1 (6 bases). The CDR3 totals 15 residues. Deletions cut 5 bases from V and 4 bases from J, with 15 bases between. CDR1 and CDR2 from the germline V gene are LNHDA and SQIVND (reference sequence). The CDR3 sequence is CASSSRDTFGNTIYF. In nucleotides, the CDR3 is TGTGCCAGTAGTTCCCGGGACACCTTCGGAAACACCATATATTTT.

This CDR3 reads CASSQARRGSEAFF. The CDR3 bases are TGTGCCAGCAGCCAAGCCAGGCGGGGCAGTGAAGCTTTCTTT. J is TRBJ1-1 and V is TRBV14; perhaps TRBD1 as D (5 bases). CDR3 size: 14 residues. With 1 base removed from V and 7 bases from J, the gap between germline ends came to 13 bases. Germline V lookup: CDR1 SGHDN, CDR2 FVKESK.

The V and J genes are TRBV25-1 and TRBJ1-4; tentatively, D is TRBD1 (5 bases). V was shortened by 6 bases and J by 6 bases, with 14 bases between the two germline ends. The CDR3 sequence is 14 residues long. Germline V gene data show CDR1 as MGHDK and CDR2 as SYGVNS. DNA of the CDR3: TGTGCCAGCAGAGGGGACGGGGGTCATGAAAAACTGTTTTTT. Its translation: CASRGDGGHEKLFF.

V usage is TRBV19 and J usage is TRBJ1-5; the match to TRBD1 covers 7 bases. The V segment lost 3 bases and the J segment 7 bases; nucleotides outside the gene matches: 3. Per the germline V gene, CDR1 is LNHDA and CDR2 is SQIVND (reference sequence). The CDR3 is 13 amino acids. CDR3 sequence reads: CASSITTGQPQHF. In DNA, the CDR3 is TGTGCCAGTAGTATTACGACAGGGCAGCCCCAGCATTTT.

This chain links TRBV28 with TRBJ2-3; D is possibly TRBD1 or TRBD2 (5 bases each). CDR3 length equals 17 residues. Germline CDR1 is MDHEN and CDR2 is SYDVKM. Trimming left V 4 bases short and J 4 bases short, with 21 bases between. CDR3 sequence reads: CASSSPIATRGADTQYF. The CDR3 nucleotides read TGTGCCAGCAGTTCTCCTATAGCGACCAGAGGGGCAGATACGCAGTATTTT. Combining the CDR3 with reference TRBV28 and TRBJ2-3 gives the whole variable domain DVKVTQSSRYLVKRTGEKVFLECVQDMDHENMFWYRQDPGLGLRLIYFSYDVKMKEKGDIPEGYSVSREKKERFSLILESASTNQTSMYLCASSSPIATRGADTQYFGPGTRLTVL.